This T cell receptor (beta chain) was observed in a study of T-cell reconstitution after alpha-beta-depleted transplantation in children. This clonotype was recorded many times. Unique molecular identifiers tagged the TCRbeta library. TCRdb re-called the PCR reads through MiXCR, storing one row per CDR3 protein. Here the sample spans hundreds of thousands of distinct CDR3 sequences, around a sixth being singletons. This specimen was PBMCs from the stem cell graft donor, taken from the stem cell graft. This receptor was taken from a human donor who donated a stem cell graft to a child with acute myeloid leukemia.

The CDR3: CASSSTDRGLEKLFF. CDR3 nucleotide sequence: TGTGCCAGCAGCTCAACTGACAGGGGGCTCGAAAAACTGTTTTTT. V is TRBV7-2 and J is TRBJ1-4; 10 bases match TRBD1. The CDR3 is made up of 15 amino acids. Germline loops: CDR1 SGHTA, CDR2 FQGNSA. With 4 bases clipped from V and 8 bases from J, the junction kept 7 bases outside the gene matches.